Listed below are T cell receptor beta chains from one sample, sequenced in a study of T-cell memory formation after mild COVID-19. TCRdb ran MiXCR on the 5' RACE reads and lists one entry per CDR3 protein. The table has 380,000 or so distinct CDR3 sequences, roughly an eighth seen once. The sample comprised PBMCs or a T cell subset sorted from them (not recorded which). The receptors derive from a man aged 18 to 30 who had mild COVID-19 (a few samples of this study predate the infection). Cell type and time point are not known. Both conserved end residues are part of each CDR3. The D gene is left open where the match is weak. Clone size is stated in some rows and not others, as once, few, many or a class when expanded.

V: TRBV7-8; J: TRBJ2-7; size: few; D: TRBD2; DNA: TGTGCCAGCTGCCTAGCGGGGACTGGCTACGAGCAGTACTTC; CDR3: CASCLAGTGYEQYF
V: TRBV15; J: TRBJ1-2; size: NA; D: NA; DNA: TGTGCCACCAGCAGAGACGACAGTGGCTACACCTTC; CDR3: CATSRDDSGYTF
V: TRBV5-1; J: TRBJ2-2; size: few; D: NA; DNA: TGCGCCAGCAGCTCCGGACGCATCCGACCCGGGGAGCTGTTTTTT; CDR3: CASSSGRIRPGELFF
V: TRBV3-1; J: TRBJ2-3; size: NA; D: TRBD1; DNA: TGTGCCAGCAGCGCGACAGGGAGCCGGGCAGATACGCAGTATTTT; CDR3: CASSATGSRADTQYF
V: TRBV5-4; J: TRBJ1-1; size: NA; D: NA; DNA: TGTGCCAGCAGCTCCAGGACCTCGTCCACTGAAGCTTTCTTT; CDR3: CASSSRTSSTEAFF
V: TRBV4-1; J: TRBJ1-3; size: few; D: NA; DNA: TGCGCCAGCAGCCAAGGGTTCGGAAACACCATATATTTT; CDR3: CASSQGFGNTIYF
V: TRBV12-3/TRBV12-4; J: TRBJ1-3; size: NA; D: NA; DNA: TGTGCCAGCAGTTTCGGGGGCTCTGGAAACACCATATATTTT; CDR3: CASSFGGSGNTIYF
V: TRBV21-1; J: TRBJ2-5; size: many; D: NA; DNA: TGTGCCAGCAGCAAAGAGTCCCCCTACCGACACTACCAAGAGACCCAGTACTTC; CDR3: CASSKESPYRHYQETQYF
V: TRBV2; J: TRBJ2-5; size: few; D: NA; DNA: TGTGCCAGCAGTGAAGGGGCCCGGGAGACCCAGTACTTC; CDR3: CASSEGARETQYF
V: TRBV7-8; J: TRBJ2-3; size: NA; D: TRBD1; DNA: TGTGCCAGCAGCTACCGGGACAGGGGGGCAGATACGCAGTATTTT; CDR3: CASSYRDRGADTQYF
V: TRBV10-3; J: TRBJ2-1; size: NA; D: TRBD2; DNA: TGTGCCATCAGTGGGAGCGGGGGCAATTCCTACAATGAGCAGTTCTTC; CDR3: CAISGSGGNSYNEQFF
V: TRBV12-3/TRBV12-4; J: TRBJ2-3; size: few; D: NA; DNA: TGTGCCAGCAGCCCGTCACACGAAACCGATACGCAGTATTTT; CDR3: CASSPSHETDTQYF
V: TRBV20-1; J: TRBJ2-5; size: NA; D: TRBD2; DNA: TGCAGTGCTAGAGACGGCGGGGGGCTACAAGAGACCCAGTACTTC; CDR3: CSARDGGGLQETQYF
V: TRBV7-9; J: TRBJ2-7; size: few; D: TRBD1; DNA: TGTGCCAGCAGCTTAGAGGGGACAGGGACCCCCTACGAGCAGTACTTC; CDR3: CASSLEGTGTPYEQYF
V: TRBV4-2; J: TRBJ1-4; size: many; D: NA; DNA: TGTGCCAGCAGCCAAGTAGGGGGATCAAATGAAAAACTGTTTTTT; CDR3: CASSQVGGSNEKLFF
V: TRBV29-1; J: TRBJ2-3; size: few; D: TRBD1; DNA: TGCAGCGCAACGACAGGGAGAGATACGCAGTATTTT; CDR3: CSATTGRDTQYF
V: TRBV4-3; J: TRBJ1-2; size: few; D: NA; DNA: TGCGCCAGCAGCCAAGATTTGGGACGGTTCTATGGCTACACCTTC; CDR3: CASSQDLGRFYGYTF
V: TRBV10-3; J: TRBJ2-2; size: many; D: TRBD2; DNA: TGTGCCATCAGCTTCCAACCTCTAGCGGCAAACACCGGGGAGCTGTTTTTT; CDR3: CAISFQPLAANTGELFF
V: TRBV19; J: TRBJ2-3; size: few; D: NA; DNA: TGTGCCAGTAGTATAAACGCGGATACGCAGTATTTT; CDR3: CASSINADTQYF
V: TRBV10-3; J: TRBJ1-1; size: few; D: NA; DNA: TGTGCCATCAGTGGGTCCCCAAACACTGAAGCTTTCTTT; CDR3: CAISGSPNTEAFF
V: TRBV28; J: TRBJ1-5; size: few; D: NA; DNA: TGTGCCAGCAGTTTGCTGCAGAGAAATCAGCCCCAGCATTTT; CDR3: CASSLLQRNQPQHF
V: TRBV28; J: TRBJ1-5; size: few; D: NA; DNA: TGTGCCAGCACCCGGGGGCAGAACAATCAGCCCCAGCATTTT; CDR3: CASTRGQNNQPQHF